The table lists the clone carrying this TCR beta chain with many counts. J gave up 3 bases and V 3 bases, and 7 bases lay outside the gene matches. The CDR3 loop spans 15 amino acids. Germline V gives CDR1 SGHVS, CDR2 FNYEAQ. The sample comes from a study of T cells after yellow fever vaccination. The authors made TCR cDNA by 5'RACE template switching, adding a universal primer site and UMIs. In TCRdb, the 5' RACE reads were re-called with MiXCR into one record per CDR3 protein. The top ten clones hold approximately 19% of a sample with 250,000 to 350,000 distinct CDR3 sequences, 4% to 5.5% of them seen once.

This clonotype was sampled from a man younger than 35 who received the YFV17D yellow fever vaccine. The sample in question was PBMCs, obtained 15 days after the yellow fever booster vaccination. This sequence joins TRBV7-6 and TRBJ1-2, with TRBD1 matching 7 bases. The CDR3 nucleotides read TGTGCCAGCAGCTTGGTCCCCCAGGGGGACTATGGCTACACCTTC. It yields the protein CASSLVPQGDYGYTF.